This T cell receptor (delta chain) was sequenced for a study of γδ T cells in repeated Plasmodium falciparum infection. Across the whole study: Malian children with intense seasonal malaria exposure were compared with matched Australian children. Study findings and constraints: In Vdelta2-negative, largely Vdelta1+, gammadelta repertoires, repeated controlled infections appeared to drive clonal selection waves.

This clone was seen a handful of times. Its antigen is unknown. The protein TCRdb lists belongs to a much larger clone and differs from this DNA's translation at residue 11, which points to a read error; the protein shown is made from the DNA. The CDR3 loop spans 20 amino acids. Trimming removed 1 base at V and 3 bases at J, with 27 bases between. Germline CDR1 reads TSWWSYY; CDR2 reads QGS. TCRdb re-analyzed the multiplex PCR reads via CATT. The table includes around 49,000 delta-chain clones, 1.5% to 2% detected once. Flow sorting of PBMC yielded separate Vgamma9/Vdelta2+ and Vdelta2-negative gammadelta T cell populations for bulk repertoire analysis.

The rearrangement links TRDV1 to TRDJ1, with a tentative D call TRDD2 (7 bases). The J gene is not listed in TCRdb, so it was assigned here from a DNA match to germline. The sample was gamma-delta T cells from blood. The TCR was taken from a pool of human donors (malaria-infected and uninfected, not separated). The CDR3: CALGEPLAFLDTGTADKLIF. CDR3 nucleotide sequence: TGTGCTCTTGGGGAACCCTTGGCCTTCCTCGATACTGGGACGGCCGATAAACTCATCTTT.